These 17 T cell receptor beta chains were sequenced from one sample in a study of post-analysis software for immune sequencing data (dated by TCRdb to the mid-2010s). What the research found in general, with its limitations: Significantly higher frequencies in patients than in controls were found for roughly 5 TRBV segments, including TRBV5-6, TRBV5-1 and TRBV20-1.

Libraries came from PCR. The run used an Illumina HiSeq 2500. To reduce PCR and sequencing biases, unique molecular identifiers were incorporated into the TCR beta cDNA libraries. Using fastp trimming at Q25 and MiXCR clonotype assembly, TCRdb reanalyzed the public sequencing data and kept in-frame beta chains. CDR3 protein duplicates are merged, each entry listing the most common genes and DNA. The sample records roughly 410,000 distinct CDR3 sequences, about a third of which are singletons. The ten biggest clones cover 10% to 15% of the sample. These receptors lack a known antigen. The sequencing sample was made of blood. Receptors originate from a girl between 10 and 17 years old with multiple sclerosis.

This chain's CDR3 is CASSQRRRGGFNEQFF. DNA for the CDR3: TGTGCCAGCAGCCAACGTCGCAGGGGGGGATTCAATGAGCAGTTCTTC. This chain links TRBV3-1 with TRBJ2-1, with D perhaps given as TRBD1 or TRBD2 (7 bases each). Germline loops: CDR1 LGHDT, CDR2 YNNKEL (reference sequence). This CDR3 spans 16 amino acids. V was pared by 2 bases and J by 6 bases, with 17 bases between.

The rearrangement links TRBV12-3 or TRBV12-4 to TRBJ2-3; TRBD1 might be the D (5 bases). The CDR3 spans 12 residues. With 8 bases removed from V and 3 bases from J, the gap between germline ends came to 9 bases. CDR3 nucleotides: TGTGCCAGCGAAGGGGCTACAGATACGCAGTATTTT. This sequence encodes CASEGATDTQYF.

The V call is TRBV7-9, the J call TRBJ1-5; 9 nucleotides line up with TRBD1. The V gene end was trimmed by 4 bases and the J gene end by 6 bases; junction bases not matched to a gene: 7. The V gene's germline CDR1 is SEHNR and CDR2 FQNEAQ (reference sequence). CDR3 size: 15 residues. The CDR3 nucleotides are TGTGCCAGCAGCTCCTCGGACAGGGGTGGTCAGCCCCAGCATTTT. It is translated as CASSSSDRGGQPQHF.

This clonotype was found a few times. This chain connects TRBV7-3 to TRBJ2-1; D possibly corresponds to TRBD2 (6 bases). V was pared by 5 bases and J by 11 bases, with 16 bases between. The length of the CDR3 is 13 residues. CDR1 is SGHTA and CDR2 is FQGTGA in the germline V gene. Here the CDR3 DNA reads TGTGCCAGCAGCGGGGACTCCCATTCGCAGCAGTTCTTC. This gives the protein CASSGDSHSQQFF.

This sequence joins TRBV7-8 and TRBJ1-5, with a tentative D call TRBD1 (6 bases). Between the trimmed V and J ends, which lost 1 base and 1 base, there was a span of 11 bases. Germline lookup yields CDR1 SGHVS and CDR2 FQNEAQ. This CDR3 region has 16 residues. The CDR3 loop is CASSLVRGGSNQPQHF. Written as DNA, the CDR3 is TGTGCCAGCAGCTTAGTAAGGGGGGGGAGCAATCAGCCCCAGCATTTT. Full variable domain (outside the CDR3, taken from reference TRBV7-8 and TRBJ1-5): GAGVSQSPRYKVAKRGQDVALRCDPISGHVSLFWYQQALGQGPEFLTYFQNEAQLDKSGLPSDRFFAERPEGSVSTLKIQRTQQEDSAVYLCASSLVRGGSNQPQHFGDGTRLSIL.

This rearrangement joins TRBV2 to TRBJ1-5; TRBD1 is a possible D gene (5 bases). Deletions cut 6 bases from V and 7 bases from J, with 13 bases between. In germline, CDR1 is SNHLY, CDR2 FYNNEI. This CDR3 has 13 residues. CDR3 residues: CASRGETGQPQHF. The CDR3 region has the DNA TGTGCCAGCAGGGGGGAGACCGGGCAGCCCCAGCATTTT.

V and J are TRBV5-1 and TRBJ2-3; 7 nucleotides align to TRBD1. The CDR3 has 16 residues. J was trimmed by 4 bases and V by 0 bases; bases with no gene match: 8. Germline CDR1 SGHRS, CDR2 YFSETQ. The CDR3 nucleotides read TGCGCCAGCAGCTTGGGACAGGGTCAAGTGGCAGATACGCAGTATTTT. Its protein is CASSLGQGQVADTQYF.

The table lists this clonotype with a count of one. V and J are TRBV12-3 or TRBV12-4 and TRBJ1-2; D is unresolved. V lost 5 bases, J lost 2 bases, and 12 bases lay in between. CDR3 length equals 14 residues. The DNA for the CDR3 is TGTGCCAGCAGTGGAGGGCGTGCAAACTATGGCTACACCTTC. Translated, it gives CASSGGRANYGYTF.

For this clonotype: The junction departs from germline at one end; a sequencing error may be responsible. The rearrangement uses TRBV4-1 and TRBJ2-3, with 13 bases matching TRBD2. The germline CDR1 and CDR2 sequences are MGHRA and YSYEKL. The CDR3 totals 18 residues. CDR3 sequence (DNA): TGCGCCAACAGCCGAGGGGTAACTAGCGGGGGGGGGCAAGATACGCAGTATTTT. This sequence encodes CANSRGVTSGGGQDTQYF.

J is TRBJ2-5 and V is TRBV7-2; D not certain. From germline, CDR1 is SGHTA and CDR2 FQGNSA. V dropped 0 bases and J dropped 1 base, with 9 bases sitting between them. The CDR3 has 15 amino acids. CDR3 region: CASSLARSSQETQYF. CDR3 in DNA: TGTGCCAGCAGCTTAGCGAGGAGCAGCCAAGAGACCCAGTACTTC.

For this clonotype: The junction shows a germline mismatch at one end, possibly a read error. This sequence joins TRBV12-3 or TRBV12-4 and TRBJ2-7, with 14 bases that match TRBD2. This CDR3 spans 18 amino acids. The CDR3, as DNA: TGTGCCAGCACCATGGGACTAGCGGGGGCCTGGCTCTTCTCCGAGGAGTACTTC. Amino acid sequence: CASTMGLAGAWLFSEEYF.

The chain uses TRBV29-1 and TRBJ1-2; 11 nucleotides agree with TRBD1. Germline V CDR1 and CDR2: SQVTM, ANQGSEA. Trimming cost V 0 bases and J 9 bases; bases outside gene matches: 3. The CDR3 loop spans 13 amino acids. The CDR3 coding sequence is TGCAGCGTTGAAGAAGGGGACAGGGGGAGCTACACCTTC. It is translated as CSVEEGDRGSYTF.

This clonotype has more than one count but fewer than ten. V is TRBV24-1 and J is TRBJ2-1, with D tentatively TRBD1 (6 bases). CDR3 length: 16 amino acids. V was clipped by 4 bases and J by 0 bases, with 12 bases between them. In germline, CDR1 is KGHDR, CDR2 SFDVKD. This CDR3 reads CATSDTTGSSYNEQFF. CDR3 nucleotides: TGTGCCACCAGTGACACTACAGGGAGCTCCTACAATGAGCAGTTCTTC.

The V and J genes are TRBV20-1 and TRBJ2-3; no reliable D call. Germline V gene sequence: CDR1 DFQATT, CDR2 SNEGSKA (reference sequence). V lost 1 base and J 4 bases, leaving 12 bases between the germline ends. The CDR3 is 14 amino acids. CDR3: CSARVGLEADTQYF. CDR3 nucleotide sequence: TGCAGTGCTAGAGTGGGCCTCGAGGCAGATACGCAGTATTTT.

The chain has TRBV12-3 or TRBV12-4 and TRBJ2-7; 9 bases agree with TRBD2. With V trimmed by 4 bases and J by 4 bases, 2 bases remained unmatched. This CDR3 contains 13 residues. DNA for the CDR3: TGTGCCAGCAGTTCTAGCGGGGTTTACGAGCAGTACTTC. It yields the protein CASSSSGVYEQYF.

Comments on this clonotype: One junction end disagrees with the germline gene, perhaps due to a read error. The chain uses TRBV7-7 and TRBJ1-5, with D possibly matching TRBD1 (5 bases). Germline V lookup: CDR1 SSHAT, CDR2 FNYEAQ (reference sequence). This CDR3 is 17 amino acids long. The CDR3 region has the DNA TGTGCTAGCAGCTCCCCGGCGTTGACAGCGCAGGTCAAGCCCCAGCATTTT. Protein sequence: CASSSPALTAQVKPQHF.

The rearrangement uses TRBV5-6 and TRBJ2-1; D gene ambiguous. The CDR3 runs 13 residues. Trimming removed 1 base at V and 8 bases at J, with 10 bases between. Germline V gene data show CDR1 as SGHDT and CDR2 as YYEEEE. The CDR3 loop reads CASSLSSTHEQFF. In DNA form, the CDR3 reads TGTGCCAGCAGCTTGAGCTCAACCCATGAGCAGTTCTTC.